The 2 T cell receptor beta chains below all came from one sample that was sequenced in a study of T cells in Graves' hyperthyroidism and ophthalmopathy (dated 2019 in TCRdb). The library was generated by multiplex PCR. Sequencing used an Illumina HiSeq 2000. The TCR beta CDR3 regions were amplified from the RNA transcripts. A first-round RT-PCR of the TCR CDR3 used the HTBI primer set with the Qiagen OneStep RT-PCR kit. Starting from the raw public reads, TCRdb applied fastp trimming at Q25, assembled clones with MiXCR and retained in-frame beta chains. Rows merge per CDR3 protein into single entries with the most common DNA and genes. Here the sample has approximately 610,000 distinct CDR3 sequences; 16% occur a single time. The top ten hold around 19% of the sample. The sequenced sample was blood. Receptors originate from a woman between 18 and 29 years old with Graves' hyperthyroidism.

The chain employs TRBV16 and TRBJ2-1; 9 positions match TRBD2. V dropped 2 bases and J dropped 5; count of bases not matched to a gene: 10. The CDR3 has 17 amino acids. The germline gives CDR1 KGHSY, CDR2 FQNENV. The CDR3 spells CASSQRRGRGPDNEQFF. CDR3 coding DNA: TGTGCCAGCAGCCAACGCCGCGGGAGGGGGCCCGACAATGAGCAGTTCTTC.

The chain recombines TRBV19 with TRBJ2-1, with 11 nucleotides matching TRBD1. This CDR3 has 19 residues. CDR1 and CDR2 from the germline V gene are LNHDA and SQIVND (reference sequence). J lost 5 bases, V lost 5 bases, and 17 bases had no gene match. CDR3 region: CASSRDRGYSGREHNEQFF. As DNA, the CDR3 is TGTGCCAGTAGTCGGGACAGGGGGTATAGCGGAAGGGAACACAATGAGCAGTTCTTC.